This TCR beta chain comes out of a study of blood T cells in healthy people across ages. With a J-beta primer mix and a sample-barcoded 5' primer, a second PCR ran about 7 to 11 cycles. One entry per CDR3 protein, called by TCRdb with MiXCR from the 5' RACE reads. The table lists 630,000 or so distinct CDR3 sequences, less than 40% of them singletons, with less than 20% in the top ten. Deletions cut 0 bases from V and 7 bases from J, with 17 bases between. This CDR3 is built from 15 residues. CDR1 is SGHRS and CDR2 is YFSETQ in the germline V gene. Extraction of total RNA produced a minimum of 5 micrograms from each sample. This clonotype was seen a handful of times. A much more abundant neighbour one base away suggests this may be a read error.

The source material was blood. The rearrangement joins TRBV5-1 to TRBJ2-7; unclear D gene. The TCR was taken from a woman older than 75 in good health. The CDR3 nucleotides read TGCGCCAGCAGCTTGGTAGGTAAACCCTACAATGAGCAGTACTTC. It encodes CASSLVGKPYNEQYF.